What follows describes a single T cell receptor (beta chain). Methods used by the authors: Quantification of nucleated cells was approximated via reference gene primer amplification. Sequenced by immunoSEQ multiplex PCR; TCRdb stores in-frame clones only, minus some. Clone size and the V and J calls come from that table; the DNA yielded D and trimming. The sample has approximately 500,000 clones, roughly 89% seen once; the top ten hold roughly 0.92%. Those enrolled in Seattle joined during active infection and were followed longitudinally afterward. Trimming cost V 2 bases and J 4 bases; bases outside gene matches: 5. CDR3 length: 14 amino acids. CDR1 is GTSNPN, CDR2 SVGIG, per germline (reference sequence). The sample comes from a study of blood T cell repertoires in COVID-19. Overall study context: T cells, B-cell-depleted T cells, or PBMCs provided the cDNA or gDNA that served as material.

What was sequenced was peripheral blood. The clonotype originates from a man younger than 35 with COVID-19, enrolled during active disease. The genes are TRBV30 and TRBJ2-5, with 9 nucleotides matching TRBD1. The DNA of the CDR3 is TGTGCCTGGAGTCGCGACAGGGGGAGAGAGACCCAGTACTTC. Protein product: CAWSRDRGRETQYF.